Presented here are 14 T cell receptor beta chains from one specimen sequenced in a study of T-cell reconstitution after alpha-beta-depleted transplantation in children (dated by TCRdb to 2016 to 2017). To prepare the library, PCR was applied. This sample was sequenced with an Illumina HiSeq 2500. To normalize quantification of the TCRbeta repertoire, the TCR libraries were built with molecular barcoding that relied on unique molecular identifiers. Starting from the raw public reads, TCRdb applied fastp trimming at Q25, assembled clones with MiXCR and retained in-frame beta chains. Records with the same CDR3 protein are collapsed into one entry carrying the most frequent genes and DNA. Recorded for this sample are 70,000 to 95,000 distinct CDR3 sequences; 10% to 15% of them occurred a single time. The top ten constitute approximately 15% of the sample. This specimen consisted of PBMCs from the stem cell graft donor, obtained from the stem cell graft. Receptors were obtained from a human donor who donated a stem cell graft to a child with inherited bone marrow failure.

Comment on this clonotype: Given a much more abundant clone one base away, this may be a read error. As the CDR3 is not closed by the conserved phenylalanine or tryptophan, this likely results from a read error. This chain connects TRBV18 to TRBJ1-4, with D possibly being TRBD1 (5 bases). CDR1 and CDR2 from the germline V gene are KGHSH and LQKENI. This CDR3 has 15 amino acids. The V and J ends lost 1 base and 4 bases respectively, with 10 bases between them. In nucleotides, the CDR3 is TGTGCCAGCTCACCACGGCAGGGTGGTAATGAAAAACTGTTTTCT. Amino acid sequence: CASSPRQGGNEKLFS.

This clonotype was found many times. The V gene is TRBV5-1, the J gene TRBJ2-7; TRBD2 matches at 7 bases. Unmatched junction bases numbered 14, after V lost 3 bases and J lost 8 bases. Germline assignment: CDR1 SGHRS and CDR2 YFSETQ. CDR3 length: 15 residues. CDR3 DNA: TGCGCCAGCAGCTCCACCCGGGACGGGACTACAAAGCAGTACTTC. It translates to CASSSTRDGTTKQYF.

This clonotype was observed a handful of times. As DNA, the CDR3 is TGTGCCAGCAGCCCTGCCGGGAACTCTGGAAACACCATATATTTT. Translated, it gives CASSPAGNSGNTIYF. The rearrangement uses TRBV11-1 and TRBJ1-3, with unresolved D. CDR1 and CDR2 (germline): SGHAT, FQDESV (reference sequence). CDR3 length equals 15 residues. V gave up 5 bases and J gave up 0 bases, with 11 bases separating them.

The table lists this clonotype with many counts. V usage is TRBV3-2 and J usage is TRBJ2-2; the D call TRBD2 from the table was never checked on the DNA. TRBV3-2 is termed a pseudogene. The CDR3 sequence is 16 residues long. CDR3 nucleotides: TGTGCCAGCAGCCAAGCATTAGCGGGGGCCACCGGGGAGCTGTTTTTT. It encodes CASSQALAGATGELFF.

Ten or more counts support this clonotype. The gene calls are TRBV7-2 and TRBJ2-3; TRBD2 might be the D (5 bases). V dropped 1 base and J dropped 6 bases, with 8 bases sitting between them. CDR3 length: 13 amino acids. Germline CDR1 reads SGHTA; CDR2 reads FQGNSA. This CDR3 is CASSLEAEDTQYF. Here the CDR3 DNA reads TGTGCCAGCAGCTTAGAAGCGGAGGATACGCAGTATTTT.

There are many counts of this clonotype. This chain links TRBV29-1 with TRBJ2-3; D unclear. The length of the CDR3 is 11 residues. Trimming took 7 bases from V and 11 from J, leaving 16 bases between them. The germline CDR1 and CDR2 sequences are SQVTM and ANQGSEA. CDR3 loop: CSGVGQSMQYF. The CDR3 DNA sequence: TGCAGCGGGGTGGGCCAGAGTATGCAGTATTTT.

With respect to this clonotype: A much larger clone differs from this one at a single base, so this may be a read error. The chain links TRBV2 to TRBJ1-4; D is unclear. Germline V lookup: CDR1 SNHLY, CDR2 FYNNEI. The CDR3 loop spans 14 amino acids. The germline V and J ends were trimmed by 11 bases and 0 bases, with 13 bases remaining between them. CDR3 bases: TGTGCCTGCGGGCCCGCCTCAACTAATGAAAAACTGTTTTTT. Encoded protein: CACGPASTNEKLFF.

Many counts were recorded for this clonotype. V is TRBV20-1 and J is TRBJ2-5; maybe TRBD2 (6 bases). Per germline, CDR1 DFQATT and CDR2 SNEGSKA (reference sequence). The CDR3 is made up of 13 amino acids. CDR3 coding DNA: TGCAGCGCCTACGTAGGAGGGCAAGAGACCCAGTACTTC. Translating gives CSAYVGGQETQYF.

This clonotype was observed at least ten times. The rearrangement links TRBV2 to TRBJ2-3; 9 bases agree with TRBD2. Germline V gene data show CDR1 as SNHLY and CDR2 as FYNNEI. Trimming at V came to 4 bases and at J to 7 bases, leaving 9 bases not matched to a gene. This CDR3 region has 15 residues. CDR3 region: CASSVGAGGTNTQYF. CDR3 DNA sequence: TGTGCCAGCAGTGTTGGAGCGGGAGGAACAAATACGCAGTATTTT.

This clonotype was counted at least ten times. The V gene is TRBV7-2, the J gene TRBJ1-6, with D unclear. Germline-derived CDR1 and CDR2 are SGHTA and FQGNSA. Trimming took off 1 base at V and 12 bases at J, with 7 bases between the two ends. This CDR3 region has 12 residues. Here the CDR3 reads CASSLDAGPLHF. In nucleotides, the CDR3 is TGTGCCAGCAGCTTAGATGCGGGACCCCTCCACTTT.

The gene calls are TRBV29-1 and TRBJ2-5; 14 bases line up with TRBD2. Germline V gives CDR1 SQVTM, CDR2 ANQGSEA. The V segment lost 7 bases and the J segment 2 bases; nucleotides outside the gene matches: 6. CDR3 length: 15 amino acids. DNA of the CDR3: TGCAGCGCCGATAGACTAGCGGGAGGGCAAGAGACCCAGTACTTC. Translating gives CSADRLAGGQETQYF.

A few counts support this clonotype. This chain connects TRBV20-1 to TRBJ1-5, with TRBD1 matching over 9 bases. The CDR3 runs 17 residues. Trimming at V came to 3 bases and at J to 3 bases, leaving 12 bases not matched to a gene. CDR1 is DFQATT, CDR2 SNEGSKA, per germline (reference sequence). The CDR3 loop is CSARRAAGQGINQPQHF. CDR3 coding DNA: TGCAGTGCTAGGCGAGCCGCCGGACAGGGGATCAATCAGCCCCAGCATTTT.

This clonotype was seen at least ten times. The genes are TRBV2 and TRBJ2-3; unclear D gene. The germline V and J ends were trimmed by 5 bases and 0 bases, with 15 bases remaining between them. Germline loops: CDR1 SNHLY, CDR2 FYNNEI. This CDR3 has 16 residues. The CDR3 reads CASSLGLGTSTDTQYF. The CDR3 coding sequence is TGTGCCAGCAGTCTTGGGTTAGGCACTAGCACAGATACGCAGTATTTT.

This clonotype was seen many times. The rearrangement links TRBV7-9 to TRBJ2-3; D is uncertain. Between the trimmed V and J ends, which lost 5 bases and 4 bases, there was a span of 10 bases. The CDR3 length is 13 residues. Germline V gene sequence: CDR1 SEHNR, CDR2 FQNEAQ (reference sequence). The CDR3 region has the DNA TGTGCCAGCAGCCCCTCCTATTCAGATACGCAGTATTTT. Translated, it gives CASSPSYSDTQYF.